These 10 T cell receptor beta chains originate from one sample sequenced in a study of blood T cell repertoires in COVID-19. Using immunoSEQ multiplex PCR, the repertoire was profiled, and TCRdb retains in-frame clones only, with some absent. The table shows about 250,000 clones, with 80% to 85% occurring only once. Specimen: peripheral blood. All receptors derive from a man aged 35-49 years with acute or convalescent COVID-19.

This chain links TRBV2 with TRBJ1-1; possibly TRBD1 for D (5 bases). Germline CDR1 is SNHLY and CDR2 is FYNNEI. The CDR3 contains 13 residues. Trimming shortened V by 2 bases and J by 11 bases, and 15 bases separated the two germline ends. The CDR3 DNA reads TGTGCCAGCAGTGAACTATGGGCCTGGGGCGCTTTCTTT. Translation: CASSELWAWGAFF.

This chain links TRBV7-3 with TRBJ2-5; D is possibly TRBD2 (5 bases). This CDR3 spans 14 amino acids. CDR1 is SGHTA and CDR2 is FQGTGA in the germline V gene. V lost 2 bases to trimming and J lost 5 bases, with 12 bases between them. CDR3: CASSLGSSSETQYF. Here the CDR3 DNA reads TGTGCCAGCAGCTTAGGGTCTAGCTCGGAGACCCAGTACTTC.

The J gene is TRBJ2-1, the V gene TRBV18, with D unclear. Germline V gene sequence: CDR1 KGHSH, CDR2 LQKENI. The CDR3 runs 12 residues. V was shortened by 2 bases and J by 9 bases, with 8 bases between the two germline ends. CDR3 loop: CASSPAVGEQFF. The DNA for the CDR3 is TGTGCCAGCTCACCAGCGGTGGGTGAGCAGTTCTTC.

The chain employs TRBV20-1 and TRBJ2-3; D is unclear. Germline CDR1 and CDR2: DFQATT and SNEGSKA (reference sequence). This CDR3 is 11 amino acids long. Trimming cost V 3 bases and J 2 bases, with 3 bases left between them. The CDR3 DNA reads TGCAGTGCTAGCATCACAGATACGCAGTATTTT. It encodes CSASITDTQYF.

This clone was found once. The chain employs TRBV9 and TRBJ2-3; TRBD2 matches 12 bases. CDR1 is SGDLS and CDR2 is YYNGEE in the germline V gene. The CDR3 is 16 amino acids. V gave up 4 bases and J gave up 3 bases; unmatched junction bases: 6. In DNA, the CDR3 is TGTGCCAGCAGCCAGAGACTAGCGGGGGTTACAGATACGCAGTATTTT. Translated, it gives CASSQRLAGVTDTQYF. The whole variable domain, filled in from reference TRBV9 and TRBJ2-3, reads DSGVTQTPKHLITATGQRVTLRCSPRSGDLSVYWYQQSLDQGLQFLIQYYNGEERAKGNILERFSAQQFPDLHSELNLSSLELGDSALYFCASSQRLAGVTDTQYFGPGTRLTVL.

This chain joins TRBV24-1 and TRBJ2-3, with D maybe TRBD1 (5 bases). Germline-derived CDR1 and CDR2 are KGHDR and SFDVKD. The CDR3 is 12 amino acids. V was trimmed by 3 bases and J by 10 bases, leaving 10 bases between them. As DNA, the CDR3 is TGTGCCACCAGTGATCCGACAGAGGCGCAGTATTTT. Its translation is CATSDPTEAQYF.

V gene TRBV7-2 combines with J gene TRBJ2-7; possibly TRBD2 for D (6 bases). The V and J ends lost 1 base and 5 bases respectively, with 15 bases between them. Per germline, CDR1 SGHTA and CDR2 FQGNSA. CDR3 size: 15 residues. The CDR3 nucleotides are TGTGCCAGCAGCTTAGAGGCTACGACTAGGAACGAGCAGTACTTC. Residues: CASSLEATTRNEQYF.

The genes are TRBV12-3 or TRBV12-4 and TRBJ1-1, with D tentatively TRBD1 (5 bases). The CDR3 is 11 amino acids. V was pared by 3 bases and J by 8 bases, with 7 bases between. CDR3 sequence: CASSLGREAFF. In DNA, the CDR3 is TGTGCCAGCAGTTTGGGGCGAGAAGCTTTCTTT.

The chain employs TRBV9 and TRBJ1-3; a weak D match, TRBD1 (6 bases). This CDR3 has 19 amino acids. Germline-derived CDR1 and CDR2 are SGDLS and YYNGEE. The V gene lost 1 base and the J gene lost 4 bases, with 24 bases spanning the gap. CDR3 residues: CASSVSHQTWGGAGNTIYF. In DNA form, the CDR3 reads TGTGCCAGCAGCGTATCCCATCAGACATGGGGGGGCGCCGGAAACACCATATATTTT.

This clone has just a few counts. This rearrangement joins TRBV7-9 to TRBJ2-2; no reliable D call. In germline, CDR1 is SEHNR, CDR2 FQNEAQ (reference sequence). The CDR3 is 13 residues long. Between the trimmed V and J ends, which lost 1 base and 8 bases, there was a span of 8 bases. CDR3 bases: TGTGCCAGCAGCTTAGTGACTTCTGGGGAGCTGTTTTTT. This sequence encodes CASSLVTSGELFF.